A selection of T cell receptor beta chains follows, all from one sample in a study of CD8 T cells in ankylosing spondylitis. From the 5' RACE reads, TCRdb called clonotypes with MiXCR, one entry per CDR3 protein. Of about 510,000 distinct CDR3 sequences listed, approximately 5.3% are singletons. The sequenced sample consisted of blood, either unsorted or a sorted T cell fraction (not recorded which). Source of these receptors: a male donor with ankylosing spondylitis. The CDR3 runs from the conserved cysteine through the conserved F or W. The order of the fields is clone size, J gene, V gene, D gene, CDR3 DNA, CDR3 protein. The D gene is left open where the match is weak. The size of a clone is reported for some rows only, either as once, few or many, or as a class for expanded clones.

clone size: few
J gene: TRBJ2-7
V gene: TRBV7-2
D gene: TRBD1
CDR3 DNA: TGTGCCAGCAGCTCCTGGACAGGGCTCTCCTACGAGCAGTACTTC
CDR3 protein: CASSSWTGLSYEQYF

clone size: many
J gene: TRBJ2-1
V gene: TRBV12-3/TRBV12-4
D gene: TRBD2
CDR3 DNA: TGTGCCAGCAGTTTGAGGGCTAGCGGGGGGGCAAATGAGCAGTTCTTC
CDR3 protein: CASSLRASGGANEQFF

clone size: many
J gene: TRBJ1-6
V gene: TRBV6-2/TRBV6-3
D gene: -
CDR3 DNA: TGTGCCAGCAGTTACTCGTTAACAGAGGATTCACCCCTCCACTTT
CDR3 protein: CASSYSLTEDSPLHF

clone size: few
J gene: TRBJ1-6
V gene: TRBV7-2
D gene: -
CDR3 DNA: TGTGCCAGCAGCTTTGGGGGGCCGGCTAATTCACCCCTCCACTTT
CDR3 protein: CASSFGGPANSPLHF

clone size: many
J gene: TRBJ2-7
V gene: TRBV10-3
D gene: TRBD1
CDR3 DNA: TGTGCCATCAGTCCTCGGGGACAGGGCGGCGAGCAGTACTTC
CDR3 protein: CAISPRGQGGEQYF

clone size: many
J gene: TRBJ2-5
V gene: TRBV28
D gene: TRBD1
CDR3 DNA: TGTGCCAGCAGTCGGACAGGGCCCACGTACCAAGAGACCCAGTACTTC
CDR3 protein: CASSRTGPTYQETQYF

clone size: many
J gene: TRBJ1-1
V gene: TRBV6-1
D gene: -
CDR3 DNA: TGTGCCAGCAGTGAGAGGCCAGCCGTAGCGGCTGAAGCTTTCTTT
CDR3 protein: CASSERPAVAAEAFF

clone size: many
J gene: TRBJ1-5
V gene: TRBV5-6
D gene: TRBD1
CDR3 DNA: TGTGCCAGCACCCAAACTGGGTGGGGACAGGGACCTCAGCCCCAGCATTTT
CDR3 protein: CASTQTGWGQGPQPQHF

clone size: many
J gene: TRBJ1-1
V gene: TRBV20-1
D gene: -
CDR3 DNA: TGCAGTGCTAGAGATCCCCGGGACAACACTGAAGCTTTCTTT
CDR3 protein: CSARDPRDNTEAFF

clone size: many
J gene: TRBJ2-2
V gene: TRBV10-3
D gene: TRBD1
CDR3 DNA: TGTGCCATCAGTGAGAGCAGGGGGCTAGACACCGGGGAGCTGTTTTTT
CDR3 protein: CAISESRGLDTGELFF

clone size: many
J gene: TRBJ2-5
V gene: TRBV5-1
D gene: -
CDR3 DNA: TGCGCCAGCAGCTTCTCCACCGGCAGAGGCCAGTACTTC
CDR3 protein: CASSFSTGRGQYF

clone size: many
J gene: TRBJ1-2
V gene: TRBV29-1
D gene: -
CDR3 DNA: TGCAGCGTCCTATTTTGGGCGGCAGGCTACACCTTC
CDR3 protein: CSVLFWAAGYTF

clone size: -
J gene: TRBJ2-3
V gene: TRBV24-1
D gene: TRBD2
CDR3 DNA: TGTGCCACCAGTGAGGGGAGGGACGGGACCACAGATACGCAGTATTTT
CDR3 protein: CATSEGRDGTTDTQYF

clone size: few
J gene: TRBJ2-7
V gene: TRBV5-1
D gene: -
CDR3 DNA: TGCGCCAGCAGCTTGGTGGAGGGCTACGAGCAGTACTTC
CDR3 protein: CASSLVEGYEQYF

clone size: -
J gene: TRBJ2-6
V gene: TRBV9
D gene: -
CDR3 DNA: TGTGCCAGCAGCGTAGCCCGGGCTGGGGCCAACGTCCTGACTTTC
CDR3 protein: CASSVARAGANVLTF

clone size: -
J gene: TRBJ2-7
V gene: TRBV14
D gene: -
CDR3 DNA: TGTGCCAGCAGCCCCCTATACAGAGGCGAGCAGTACTTC
CDR3 protein: CASSPLYRGEQYF

clone size: many
J gene: TRBJ1-3
V gene: TRBV7-9
D gene: TRBD1
CDR3 DNA: TGTGCCAGCAGCTGGGACAGTTTTTCAGGAAACACCATATATTTT
CDR3 protein: CASSWDSFSGNTIYF

clone size: many
J gene: TRBJ2-3
V gene: TRBV9
D gene: TRBD1
CDR3 DNA: TGTGCCAGCAGCCCGACAGGGAACACAGATACGCAGTATTTT
CDR3 protein: CASSPTGNTDTQYF

clone size: many
J gene: TRBJ1-6
V gene: TRBV5-5
D gene: TRBD1
CDR3 DNA: TGTGCCAGCAGCTTGTTTTTTACGGGACAGAGAAATTCACCCCTCCACTTT
CDR3 protein: CASSLFFTGQRNSPLHF

clone size: many
J gene: TRBJ1-3
V gene: TRBV29-1
D gene: -
CDR3 DNA: TGCAGCGTTGTGACCGGCTCTGGAAACACCATATATTTT
CDR3 protein: CSVVTGSGNTIYF

clone size: many
J gene: TRBJ1-1
V gene: TRBV6-4
D gene: TRBD1
CDR3 DNA: TGTGCCAGCAGTGGGGACAGGAGGGGCCTAATGAACACTGAAGCTTTCTTT
CDR3 protein: CASSGDRRGLMNTEAFF

clone size: -
J gene: TRBJ2-2
V gene: TRBV4-1
D gene: TRBD1
CDR3 DNA: TGCGCCAGCAGCCAAGAGTGGCAGGGGGCGAACACCGAGGAGCTGTTTTTT
CDR3 protein: CASSQEWQGANTEELFF

clone size: many
J gene: TRBJ2-5
V gene: TRBV6-1
D gene: TRBD1
CDR3 DNA: TGTGCCAGCCGGACAGGGTATCTGGGGGAGACCCAGTACTTC
CDR3 protein: CASRTGYLGETQYF

clone size: many
J gene: TRBJ1-1
V gene: TRBV28
D gene: -
CDR3 DNA: TGTGCCACTACTCGGGCCTCCCGGCCGGCTTTCTTT
CDR3 protein: CATTRASRPAFF

clone size: many
J gene: TRBJ2-7
V gene: TRBV7-2
D gene: -
CDR3 DNA: TGTGCCAGCAGCTTAGCTCGAGGAATATCCTACGAGCAGTACTTC
CDR3 protein: CASSLARGISYEQYF